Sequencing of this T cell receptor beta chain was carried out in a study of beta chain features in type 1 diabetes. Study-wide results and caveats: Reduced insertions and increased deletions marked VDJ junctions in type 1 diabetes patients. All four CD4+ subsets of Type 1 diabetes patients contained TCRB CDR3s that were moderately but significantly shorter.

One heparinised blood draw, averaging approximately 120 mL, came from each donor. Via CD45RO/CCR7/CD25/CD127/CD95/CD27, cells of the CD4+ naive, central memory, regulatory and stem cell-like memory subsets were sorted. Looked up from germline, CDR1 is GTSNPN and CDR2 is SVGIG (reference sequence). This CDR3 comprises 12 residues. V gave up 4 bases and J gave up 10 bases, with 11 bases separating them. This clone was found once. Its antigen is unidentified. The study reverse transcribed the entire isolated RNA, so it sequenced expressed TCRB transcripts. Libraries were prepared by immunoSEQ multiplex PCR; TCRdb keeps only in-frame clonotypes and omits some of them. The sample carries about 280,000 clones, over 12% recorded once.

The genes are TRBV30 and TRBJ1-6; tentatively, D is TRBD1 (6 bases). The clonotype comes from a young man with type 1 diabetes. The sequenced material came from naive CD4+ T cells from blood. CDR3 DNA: TGTGCCTGGAACAGGGTCCCCTCACCCCTCCACTTT. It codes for CAWNRVPSPLHF.